This TCR beta chain was observed in a study of T-cell reconstitution after alpha-beta-depleted transplantation in children. About this clonotype itself: An end of the junction differs from the germline gene, which may be a read error.

It was with unique molecular identifiers that the TCRbeta library was prepared. TCRdb re-analysed the PCR reads in MiXCR, keeping a single row per CDR3 protein. This table holds 300,000 or so distinct CDR3 sequences, 9.5% to 10% found once. This sequence originates from a human donor who donated a stem cell graft to a child with SCID. The material sequenced was PBMCs from the stem cell graft donor, taken from the stem cell graft.

The CDR3: CASSLWDGNEKLSF. The CDR3 bases are TGCGCCAGCAGCTTGTGGGATGGGAATGAAAAACTGTCTTTT. The V call is TRBV5-1, the J call TRBJ1-4, with D unresolved. The CDR3 totals 14 residues. In germline, CDR1 is SGHRS, CDR2 YFSETQ.